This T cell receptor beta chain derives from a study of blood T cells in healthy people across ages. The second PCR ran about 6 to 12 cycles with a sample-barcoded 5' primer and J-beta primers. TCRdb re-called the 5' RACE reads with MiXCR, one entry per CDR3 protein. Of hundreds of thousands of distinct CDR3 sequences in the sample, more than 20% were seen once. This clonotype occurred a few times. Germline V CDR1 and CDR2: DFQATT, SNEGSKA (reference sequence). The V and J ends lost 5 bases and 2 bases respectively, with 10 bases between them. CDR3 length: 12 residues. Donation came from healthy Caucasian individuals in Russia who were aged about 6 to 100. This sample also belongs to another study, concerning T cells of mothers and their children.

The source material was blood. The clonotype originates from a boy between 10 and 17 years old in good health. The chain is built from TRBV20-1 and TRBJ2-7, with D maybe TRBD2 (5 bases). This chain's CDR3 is CSAPSGTYEQYF. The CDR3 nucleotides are TGCAGTGCTCCGAGCGGTACCTACGAGCAGTACTTC.